Below are 23 T cell receptor beta chains sequenced from a single sample in a study of T cell responses to AZD1222 COVID-19 vaccine. The protocol was immunoSEQ multiplex PCR, while the TCRdb copy is restricted to in-frame clones and leaves out a portion. The table lists about 100,000 clones, about 87% of them singletons. The sample in question was peripheral blood, obtained on day 0 of AZD1222 vaccination. These receptors all come from an adult in good health.

J is TRBJ1-1 and V is TRBV5-4, with D maybe TRBD1 (6 bases). The CDR3 has 13 amino acids. The germline V gene encodes CDR1 SGHNT and CDR2 YYREEE (reference sequence). V gave up 0 bases and J gave up 8 bases, with 11 bases separating them. The CDR3 loop is CASSLVGQFEAFF. The DNA of the CDR3 is TGTGCCAGCAGCTTGGTCGGACAGTTCGAAGCTTTCTTT.

The J gene is TRBJ1-3, the V gene TRBV19; maybe TRBD1 (5 bases). The length of the CDR3 is 16 residues. Trimming cost V 3 bases and J 0 bases, with 12 bases left between them. Germline CDR1 and CDR2: LNHDA and SQIVND (reference sequence). As DNA, the CDR3 is TGTGCCAGTAGTATGGGGGGACTCAGCTCTGGAAACACCATATATTTT. Its translation: CASSMGGLSSGNTIYF.

The chain recombines TRBV6-5 with TRBJ2-4; D gene ambiguous. The CDR3 is 12 residues long. The V gene lost 6 bases and the J gene lost 0 bases, with 3 bases spanning the gap. Looked up from germline, CDR1 is MNHEY and CDR2 is SVGAGI. The CDR3 loop is CASSLAKNIQYF. The DNA for the CDR3 is TGTGCCAGCAGCCTAGCCAAAAACATTCAGTACTTC.

The rearrangement links TRBV7-9 to TRBJ2-4; D not certain. From germline, CDR1 is SEHNR and CDR2 FQNEAQ (reference sequence). Trimming cost V 5 bases and J 9 bases, with 14 bases left between them. CDR3 length: 13 amino acids. The CDR3 DNA reads TGTGCCAGCAGCCCCCCCGCCCCCAGCATTCAGTACTTC. This gives the protein CASSPPAPSIQYF.

The table lists this clone with a count of one. The chain carries TRBV19 and TRBJ2-7; TRBD1 is a possible D gene (5 bases). V was clipped by 5 bases and J by 3 bases, with 11 bases between them. CDR1 and CDR2 (germline): LNHDA, SQIVND (reference sequence). The CDR3 length is 13 residues. This CDR3 is CASSQQGYYEQYF. The CDR3 DNA follows: TGTGCCAGTAGTCAGCAGGGCTACTACGAGCAGTACTTC.

This chain joins TRBV4-1 and TRBJ2-1; tentatively, D is TRBD1 (5 bases). The CDR3 runs 16 residues. Between the trimmed V and J ends, which lost 4 bases and 2 bases, there was a span of 15 bases. Germline loops: CDR1 MGHRA, CDR2 YSYEKL. The CDR3 here is CASSRFTDNPYNEQFF. For the CDR3, the DNA is TGCGCCAGCAGCCGCTTCACGGACAACCCCTACAATGAGCAGTTCTTC.

The chain employs TRBV7-3 and TRBJ1-1; D unresolved. The CDR3 has 16 amino acids. CDR1 SGHTA and CDR2 FQGTGA come from the germline V gene. V dropped 5 bases and J dropped 4 bases, with 20 bases sitting between them. The CDR3 coding sequence is TGTGCCAGCAGCCTCACCCCCCCTTTAGAGGGCACTGAAGCTTTCTTT. Its translation is CASSLTPPLEGTEAFF. Based on the CDR3 plus reference TRBV7-3 and TRBJ1-1, the full variable domain is GAGVSQTPSNKVTEKGKYVELRCDPISGHTALYWYRQSLGQGPEFLIYFQGTGAADDSGLPNDRFFAVRPEGSVSTLKIQRTERGDSAVYLCASSLTPPLEGTEAFFGQGTRLTVV.

The CDR3 loop reads CASRPYAGRGTSGRSYNEQFF. The CDR3 DNA sequence: TGTGCCAGCAGGCCTTACGCGGGTAGAGGGACTAGCGGCAGGTCTTACAATGAGCAGTTCTTC. This chain connects TRBV28 to TRBJ2-1; 11 bases are a match to TRBD2. From germline, CDR1 is MDHEN and CDR2 SYDVKM. Unmatched junction bases numbered 23, after V lost 6 bases and J lost 4 bases. CDR3 size: 21 residues.

The chain recombines TRBV6-5 with TRBJ2-3; D remains unclear. V was trimmed by 0 bases and J by 0 bases, leaving 10 bases between them. This CDR3 has 16 amino acids. Germline-derived CDR1 and CDR2 are MNHEY and SVGAGI. The chain's CDR3 is CASSYSAFSSTDTQYF. The CDR3 DNA reads TGTGCCAGCAGTTACTCGGCATTTTCTAGCACAGATACGCAGTATTTT.

V gene TRBV12-5 combines with J gene TRBJ2-2; D gene unclear. V was cut by 1 base and J by 3 bases, with 9 bases left in between. The CDR3 extends over 15 amino acids. Germline CDR1 and CDR2: LGHNT and FRNRAP. Here the CDR3 DNA reads TGTGCTAGTGGTTTGGATCCCACGTACACCGGGGAGCTGTTTTTT. It yields the protein CASGLDPTYTGELFF.

V usage is TRBV7-9 and J usage is TRBJ2-7, with TRBD2 matching over 9 bases. Germline lookup yields CDR1 SEHNR and CDR2 FQNEAQ (reference sequence). The CDR3 has 12 amino acids. J gave up 9 bases and V 4 bases, and 4 bases lay outside the gene matches. The CDR3 nucleotides are TGTGCCAGCAGCTACAGCGGGGGGTGGCAGTACTTC. It codes for CASSYSGGWQYF.

This sequence joins TRBV3-1 (or the pseudogene TRBV3-2) and TRBJ2-3; D uncertain. V lost 6 bases and J 0 bases, leaving 13 bases between the germline ends. Germline V gene data show CDR1 as LGHDT and CDR2 as YNNKEL (reference sequence). The CDR3 length is 15 residues. The CDR3 DNA sequence: TGTGCCAGCAGTTTTGGCGGTTTAAGCACAGATACGCAGTATTTT. Translation gives CASSFGGLSTDTQYF.

V usage is TRBV19 and J usage is TRBJ2-7; unclear D gene. The CDR3 consists of 13 residues. Per the germline V gene, CDR1 is LNHDA and CDR2 is SQIVND (reference sequence). Between the trimmed V and J ends, which lost 10 bases and 2 bases, there was a span of 15 bases. The chain's CDR3 is CATKTNGPYEQYF. The CDR3 DNA follows: TGTGCCACCAAAACAAATGGTCCCTACGAGCAGTACTTC.

The V call is TRBV5-8, the J call TRBJ2-7; no clear D gene. Looked up from germline, CDR1 is SGHTS and CDR2 is YDEGEE. Deletions cut 2 bases from V and 1 base from J, with 16 bases between. CDR3 length equals 16 residues. The CDR3 protein is CASSFIGSEISYEQYF. The CDR3, as DNA: TGTGCCAGCAGCTTTATCGGCAGTGAAATATCCTACGAGCAGTACTTC.

The V and J genes are TRBV11-2 and TRBJ1-1; D may be TRBD1 (5 bases). Germline assignment: CDR1 SGHAT and CDR2 FQNNGV. Trimming left V 4 bases short and J 0 bases short, with 9 bases between. The CDR3 has 14 amino acids. The CDR3: CASSSRALNTEAFF. The DNA for the CDR3 is TGTGCCAGCAGCTCCAGGGCACTGAACACTGAAGCTTTCTTT.

The chain joins TRBV27 to TRBJ1-2, with TRBD1 identical over 12 bases. Trimming cost V 6 bases and J 8 bases; bases outside gene matches: 16. The CDR3 totals 17 residues. CDR1 is MNHEY, CDR2 SMNVEV, per germline (reference sequence). The CDR3 is CASSRTGGTGGAGGYTF. CDR3 DNA: TGTGCCAGCAGCCGAACAGGCGGGACAGGGGGCGCCGGGGGCTACACCTTC.

This clone was counted a single time. J is TRBJ1-1 and V is TRBV27; D is uncertain. V was trimmed by 5 bases and J by 1 base, leaving 20 bases between them. Germline CDR1 is MNHEY and CDR2 is SMNVEV (reference sequence). There are 17 residues in the CDR3. As DNA, the CDR3 is TGTGCCAGCAGTCCTAGCCTATTAGTGTGGCCGAACACTGAAGCTTTCTTT. Its protein product is CASSPSLLVWPNTEAFF.

The chain carries TRBV4-3 and TRBJ1-2; weak D call: TRBD1 (6 bases). The CDR3 length is 15 residues. CDR1 is LGHNA, CDR2 YSLEER, per germline. Trimming stripped 5 bases from V and 8 bases from J, with 21 bases between. In DNA form, the CDR3 reads TGCGCCAGCAGCGCCCTAGGATGGGGGGCGCAGGGCTACACCTTC. It yields the protein CASSALGWGAQGYTF.

The genes are TRBV28 and TRBJ2-7; maybe TRBD1 (5 bases). Looked up from germline, CDR1 is MDHEN and CDR2 is SYDVKM. CDR3 length: 16 amino acids. The V and J ends lost 2 bases and 4 bases respectively, with 18 bases between them. The CDR3 DNA reads as TGTGCCAGCAGTTTAGGTCGTGGGCAGGGTTATTACGAGCAGTACTTC. Amino acid sequence: CASSLGRGQGYYEQYF. The full variable domain, completed using reference TRBV28 and TRBJ2-7, is DVKVTQSSRYLVKRTGEKVFLECVQDMDHENMFWYRQDPGLGLRLIYFSYDVKMKEKGDIPEGYSVSREKKERFSLILESASTNQTSMYLCASSLGRGQGYYEQYFGPGTRLTVT.

V gene TRBV4-1 combines with J gene TRBJ2-7; 8 nucleotides agree with TRBD2. V shed 0 bases and J 4 bases; nucleotides not matched to a gene: 5. Germline-derived CDR1 and CDR2 are MGHRA and YSYEKL. CDR3 length equals 15 residues. CDR3 amino acids: CASSQEPSGSYEQYF. CDR3 in DNA: TGCGCCAGCAGCCAAGAGCCCAGCGGGAGTTACGAGCAGTACTTC.

This chain connects TRBV5-1 to TRBJ2-7, with D perhaps TRBD2 (8 bases). The CDR3 consists of 16 residues. Trimming took off 1 base at V and 2 bases at J, with 16 bases between the two ends. From germline, CDR1 is SGHRS and CDR2 YFSETQ. The CDR3 DNA reads TGCGCCAGCAGCTTGCCGCCGGGAGGGGGCCCCTACGAGCAGTACTTC. This gives the protein CASSLPPGGGPYEQYF.

The CDR3 DNA reads TGTGCCAGCAGCTTCCCCAAGCCCAATGAGCAGTTCTTC. It yields the protein CASSFPKPNEQFF. This chain joins TRBV7-9 and TRBJ2-1; unclear D gene. With 3 bases removed from V and 6 bases from J, the gap between germline ends came to 9 bases. Per germline, CDR1 SEHNR and CDR2 FQNEAQ (reference sequence). This CDR3 has 13 amino acids.

The gene calls are TRBV5-1 and TRBJ1-5; D gene unclear. Trimming took off 2 bases at V and 1 base at J, with 16 bases between the two ends. The CDR3 is 17 residues long. In germline, CDR1 is SGHRS, CDR2 YFSETQ. The CDR3, as DNA: TGCGCCAGCAGCTTATTCCCACCCGGCTGGAGCAATCAGCCCCAGCATTTT. It codes for CASSLFPPGWSNQPQHF.